What follows is one T cell receptor beta chain and its context. This record belongs to a study of tissue T cells after allogeneic stem cell transplantation. Profiled with immunoSEQ multiplex PCR; TCRdb holds only in-frame clones, not every one. Of 25,000 to 35,000 clones in the sample, about 85% are singletons; the top ten hold roughly 3.5%. The CDR3 spans 15 residues. CDR1 MNHEY and CDR2 SMNVEV come from the germline V gene (reference sequence). V shed 0 bases and J shed 4 bases, with 10 bases lying between them. The sample in question was blood, obtained before transplantation. The TCR sequence derives from a woman aged 18-55 years who later had graft-versus-host disease after an allogeneic stem cell transplant. This chain uses TRBV27 with TRBJ1-3, with D possibly matching TRBD1 (6 bases). The CDR3 DNA reads TGTGCCAGCAGTTTATCGGGGGCGTTGGGAAACACCATATATTTT. Residues: CASSLSGALGNTIYF.